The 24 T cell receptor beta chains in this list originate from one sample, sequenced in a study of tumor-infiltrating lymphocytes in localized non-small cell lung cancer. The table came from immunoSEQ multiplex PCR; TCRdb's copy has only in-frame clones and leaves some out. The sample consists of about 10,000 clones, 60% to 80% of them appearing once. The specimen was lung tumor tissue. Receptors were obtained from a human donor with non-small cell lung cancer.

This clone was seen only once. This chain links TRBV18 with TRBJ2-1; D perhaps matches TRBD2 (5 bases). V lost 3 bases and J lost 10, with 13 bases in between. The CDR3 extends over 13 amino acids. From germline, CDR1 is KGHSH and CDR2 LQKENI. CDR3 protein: CASSPSVRGEQFF. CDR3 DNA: TGTGCCAGCTCACCGAGTGTCCGAGGGGAGCAGTTCTTC. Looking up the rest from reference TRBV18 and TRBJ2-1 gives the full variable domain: NAGVMQNPRHLVRRRGQEARLRCSPMKGHSHVYWYRQLPEEGLKFMVYLQKENIIDESGMPKERFSAEFPKEGPSILRIQQVVRGDSAAYFCASSPSVRGEQFFGPGTRLTVL.

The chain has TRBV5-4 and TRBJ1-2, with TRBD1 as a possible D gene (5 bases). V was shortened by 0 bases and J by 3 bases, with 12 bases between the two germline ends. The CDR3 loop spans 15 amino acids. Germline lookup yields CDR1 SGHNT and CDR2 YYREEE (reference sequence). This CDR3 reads CASSLGGGTDYGYTF. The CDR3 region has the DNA TGTGCCAGCAGCTTGGGTGGTGGGACGGACTATGGCTACACCTTC.

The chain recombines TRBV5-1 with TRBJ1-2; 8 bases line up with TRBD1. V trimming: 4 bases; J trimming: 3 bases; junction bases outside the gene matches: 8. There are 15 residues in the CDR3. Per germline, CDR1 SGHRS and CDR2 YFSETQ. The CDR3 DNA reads TGCGCCAGCAGCGAGGGACAGGTGGGTGACTATGGCTACACCTTC. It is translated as CASSEGQVGDYGYTF. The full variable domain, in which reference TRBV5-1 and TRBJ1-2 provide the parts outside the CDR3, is KAGVTQTPRYLIKTRGQQVTLSCSPISGHRSVSWYQQTPGQGLQFLFEYFSETQRNKGNFPGRFSGRQFSNSRSEMNVSTLELGDSALYLCASSEGQVGDYGYTFGSGTRLTVV.

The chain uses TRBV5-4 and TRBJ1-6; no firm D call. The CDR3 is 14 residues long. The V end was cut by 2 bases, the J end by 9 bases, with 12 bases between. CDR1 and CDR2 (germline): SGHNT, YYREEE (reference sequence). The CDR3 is CASSLGQELSPLHF. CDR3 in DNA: TGTGCCAGCAGCTTAGGGCAGGAGCTTTCACCCCTCCACTTT.

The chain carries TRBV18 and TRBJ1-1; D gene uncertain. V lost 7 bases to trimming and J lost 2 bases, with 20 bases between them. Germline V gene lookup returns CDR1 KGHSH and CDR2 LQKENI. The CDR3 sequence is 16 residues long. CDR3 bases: TGTGCCAGCTTATCGAGAATGGCACATTCCAACACTGAAGCTTTCTTT. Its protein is CASLSRMAHSNTEAFF.

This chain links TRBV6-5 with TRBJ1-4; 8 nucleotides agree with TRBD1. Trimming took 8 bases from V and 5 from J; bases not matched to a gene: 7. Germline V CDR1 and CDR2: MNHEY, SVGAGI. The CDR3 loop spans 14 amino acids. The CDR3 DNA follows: TGTGCCAGCGGGGGACAGGCGGGGAATGAAAAACTGTTTTTT. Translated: CASGGQAGNEKLFF.

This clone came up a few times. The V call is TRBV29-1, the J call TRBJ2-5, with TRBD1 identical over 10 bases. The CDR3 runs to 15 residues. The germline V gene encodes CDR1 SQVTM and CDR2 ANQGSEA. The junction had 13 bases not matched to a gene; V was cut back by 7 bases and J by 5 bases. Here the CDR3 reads CSAAPGTGDGETQYF. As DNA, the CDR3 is TGCAGCGCCGCGCCGGGGACAGGGGACGGGGAGACCCAGTACTTC.

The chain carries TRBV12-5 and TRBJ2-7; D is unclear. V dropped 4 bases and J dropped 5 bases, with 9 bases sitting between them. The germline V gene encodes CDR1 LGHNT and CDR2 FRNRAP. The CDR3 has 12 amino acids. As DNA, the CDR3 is TGTGCTAGTGGTTGGCCCCCCCACGAGCAGTACTTC. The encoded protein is CASGWPPHEQYF.

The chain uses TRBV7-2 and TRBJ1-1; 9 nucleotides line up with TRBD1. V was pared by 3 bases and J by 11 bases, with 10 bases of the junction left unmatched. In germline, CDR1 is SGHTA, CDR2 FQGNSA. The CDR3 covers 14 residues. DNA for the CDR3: TGTGCCAGCAGCTTGGGGGGGACAGGGACGAGGGCTTTCTTT. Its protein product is CASSLGGTGTRAFF.

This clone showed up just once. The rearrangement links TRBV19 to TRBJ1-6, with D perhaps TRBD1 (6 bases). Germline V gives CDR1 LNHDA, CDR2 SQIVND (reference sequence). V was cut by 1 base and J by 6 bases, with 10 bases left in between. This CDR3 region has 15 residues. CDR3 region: CASSIGGRGNSPLHF. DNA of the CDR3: TGTGCCAGTAGTATAGGGGGCAGGGGTAATTCACCCCTCCACTTT. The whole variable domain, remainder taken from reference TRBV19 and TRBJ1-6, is DGGITQSPKYLFRKEGQNVTLSCEQNLNHDAMYWYRQDPGQGLRLIYYSQIVNDFQKGDIAEGYSVSREKKESFPLTVTSAQKNPTAFYLCASSIGGRGNSPLHFGNGTRLTVT.

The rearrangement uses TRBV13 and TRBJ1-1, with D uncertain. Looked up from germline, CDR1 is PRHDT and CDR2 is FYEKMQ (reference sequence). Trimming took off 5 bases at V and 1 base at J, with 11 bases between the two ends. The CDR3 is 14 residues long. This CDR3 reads CASSRGRPNTEAFF. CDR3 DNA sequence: TGTGCCAGCAGCCGCGGGAGGCCGAACACTGAAGCTTTCTTT.

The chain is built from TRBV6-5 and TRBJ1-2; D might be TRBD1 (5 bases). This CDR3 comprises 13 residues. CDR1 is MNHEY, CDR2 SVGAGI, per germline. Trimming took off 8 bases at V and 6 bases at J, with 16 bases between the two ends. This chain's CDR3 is CASGSGWGHGYTF. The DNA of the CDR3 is TGTGCCAGCGGTAGTGGTTGGGGACATGGCTACACCTTC.

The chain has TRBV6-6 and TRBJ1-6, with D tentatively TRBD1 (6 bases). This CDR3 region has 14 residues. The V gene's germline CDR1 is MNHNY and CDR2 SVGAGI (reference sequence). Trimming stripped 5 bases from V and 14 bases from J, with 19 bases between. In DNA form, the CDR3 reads TGTGCCAGCAGTCCCTGGGACAAGGGATTCACCCTCCACTTT. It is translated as CASSPWDKGFTLHF.

CDR3 bases: TGTGCCAGCAGCCCCGGGACATACAACACCTTC. It specifies CASSPGTYNTF. The chain recombines TRBV7-9 with TRBJ1-2, with TRBD1 as a possible D gene (6 bases). The CDR3 is 11 amino acids. The germline V gene has CDR1 SEHNR and CDR2 FQNEAQ (reference sequence). The V end was cut by 5 bases, the J end by 12 bases, with 13 bases between.

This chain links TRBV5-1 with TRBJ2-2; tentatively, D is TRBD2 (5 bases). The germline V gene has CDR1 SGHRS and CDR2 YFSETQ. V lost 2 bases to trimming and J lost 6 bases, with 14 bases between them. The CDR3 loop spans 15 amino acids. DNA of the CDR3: TGCGCCAGCAGCTTTGGACTTGAGTCGGCCGGGGAGCTGTTTTTT. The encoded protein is CASSFGLESAGELFF. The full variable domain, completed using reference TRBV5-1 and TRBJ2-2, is KAGVTQTPRYLIKTRGQQVTLSCSPISGHRSVSWYQQTPGQGLQFLFEYFSETQRNKGNFPGRFSGRQFSNSRSEMNVSTLELGDSALYLCASSFGLESAGELFFGEGSRLTVL.

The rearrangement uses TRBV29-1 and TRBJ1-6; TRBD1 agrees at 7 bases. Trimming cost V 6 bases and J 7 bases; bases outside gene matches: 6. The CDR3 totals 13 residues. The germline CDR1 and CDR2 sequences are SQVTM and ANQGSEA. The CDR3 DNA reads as TGCAGCGTAAGGGACAGTCTCAATTCACCCCTCCACTTT. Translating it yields CSVRDSLNSPLHF.

The CDR3 coding sequence is TGTGCCAGCAGCCAAGGACAGTTGGCAGATACGCAGTATTTT. Its protein is CASSQGQLADTQYF. The V gene is TRBV7-9, the J gene TRBJ2-3, with TRBD1 as a possible D gene (6 bases). The CDR3 runs 14 residues. Germline CDR1 and CDR2: SEHNR and FQNEAQ (reference sequence). With 5 bases removed from V and 4 bases from J, the gap between germline ends came to 13 bases.

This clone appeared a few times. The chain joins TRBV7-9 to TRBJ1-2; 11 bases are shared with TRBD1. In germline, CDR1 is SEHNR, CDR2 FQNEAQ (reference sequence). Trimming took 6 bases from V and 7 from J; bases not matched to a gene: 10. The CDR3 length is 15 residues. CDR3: CASSPGQGAWIGYTF. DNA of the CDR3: TGTGCCAGCAGTCCCGGACAGGGGGCTTGGATTGGCTACACCTTC.

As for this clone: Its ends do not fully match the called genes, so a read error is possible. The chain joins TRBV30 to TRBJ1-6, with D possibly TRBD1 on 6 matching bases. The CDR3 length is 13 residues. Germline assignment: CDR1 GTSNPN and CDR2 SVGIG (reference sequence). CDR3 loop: CAGRGEYNSPLHF. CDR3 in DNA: TGTGCCGGGAGGGGGGAGTATAATTCACCCCTCCACTTT.

DNA for the CDR3: TGTGCCAGCAGTATTCGCAGGGGAGAGAGTGGCTACACCTTC. Translation gives CASSIRRGESGYTF. The chain is built from TRBV6-1 and TRBJ1-2; TRBD1 might be the D (6 bases). Germline V gene sequence: CDR1 MNHNS, CDR2 SASEGT. The CDR3 is 14 residues long. Trimming pared 5 bases from V and 7 bases from J, leaving 17 bases between.

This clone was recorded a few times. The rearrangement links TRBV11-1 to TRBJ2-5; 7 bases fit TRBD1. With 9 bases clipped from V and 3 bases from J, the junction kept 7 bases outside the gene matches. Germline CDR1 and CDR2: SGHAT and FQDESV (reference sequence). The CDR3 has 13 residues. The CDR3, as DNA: TGTGCCAGTTCTAAAACAGGGGAAGAGACCCAGTACTTC. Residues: CASSKTGEETQYF.

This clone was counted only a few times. CDR3 nucleotides: TGTGCCAGCAGTCTAACCTTTTCACAGGGGATAGGGAATCAGCCCCAGCATTTT. Its protein is CASSLTFSQGIGNQPQHF. The chain uses TRBV27 and TRBJ1-5, with 7 bases matching TRBD1. V trimming: 5 bases; J trimming: 4 bases; junction bases outside the gene matches: 17. The CDR3 runs 18 residues. Germline assignment: CDR1 MNHEY and CDR2 SMNVEV (reference sequence).

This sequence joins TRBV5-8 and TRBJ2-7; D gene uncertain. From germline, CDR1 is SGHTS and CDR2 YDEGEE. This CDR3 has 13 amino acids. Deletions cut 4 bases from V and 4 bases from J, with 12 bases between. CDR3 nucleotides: TGTGCCAGCAGCCCTGGAATGGGGTACGAGCAGTACTTC. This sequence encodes CASSPGMGYEQYF.

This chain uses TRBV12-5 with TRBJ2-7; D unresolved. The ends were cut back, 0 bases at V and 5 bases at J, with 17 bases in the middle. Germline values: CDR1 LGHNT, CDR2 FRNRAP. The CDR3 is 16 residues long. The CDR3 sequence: CASGLVQRGWTHEQYF. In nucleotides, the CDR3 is TGTGCTAGTGGTTTGGTCCAAAGAGGTTGGACCCACGAGCAGTACTTC.